This T cell receptor (beta chain) was profiled in a study of T cells in Graves' hyperthyroidism and ophthalmopathy. The overall study: Peripheral blood was acquired at first diagnosis, ahead of any therapy whatsoever.

This clonotype came up a few times. Duration under 3 months, a NOSPECS grade of at least 4, and a Clinical Activity Score of at least 3 characterized the ophthalmopathy patients. Diagnoses used clinical symptoms, serum thyroxine and TRAb, thyroid ultrasound and orbital computed tomography. Isolation of PBMCs was performed on around 9.3 ml fresh peripheral blood. Using RNA transcripts as the source, TCR beta CDR3 regions were amplified. HTBI primers were employed in a first-round RT-PCR of the TCR CDR3. One entry per CDR3 protein results from TCRdb running MiXCR on the multiplex PCR reads. The data show over 400,000 distinct CDR3 sequences, approximately 22% seen once. This receptor was obtained from a woman in her 70s with Graves' ophthalmopathy. The sample taken for sequencing was blood.

This CDR3 reads CASSIQYEQYF. The CDR3 DNA reads as TGTGCCAGCAGCATACAGTACGAGCAGTACTTC. The rearrangement uses TRBV7-9 and TRBJ2-7; D not certain. The CDR3 is made up of 11 amino acids. Germline V gene data show CDR1 as SEHNR and CDR2 as FQNEAQ (reference sequence). Trimming left V 5 bases short and J 4 bases short, with 6 bases between.